Presented here are 27 T cell receptor beta chains from one specimen sequenced in a study of spatial heterogeneity in lung cancer. Time point meaning: sample taken at primary tumor resection. Researchers sequenced whole RNA taken from tumor, nontumor lung or frozen PBMC without sorting. TCRdb redid the calling of the 5' RACE reads with MiXCR, one entry per CDR3 protein. The table has 80,000 to 95,000 distinct CDR3 sequences, 7.5% to 10% seen once; the top ten hold 6.9%. The sample here was PBMCs, taken at surgery. The receptors shown here come from a male donor with early-stage non-small cell lung cancer.

There are a few counts of this clonotype. The V gene is TRBV7-7, the J gene TRBJ2-1; 9 bases line up with TRBD2. Germline V gives CDR1 SSHAT, CDR2 FNYEAQ (reference sequence). V dropped 5 bases and J dropped 8; count of bases not matched to a gene: 13. The CDR3 loop spans 16 amino acids. As DNA, the CDR3 is TGTGCCAGCAGCCGGGAGGCGGCGGGAGGGCGGTATGAGCAGTTCTTC. This encodes CASSREAAGGRYEQFF.

In this sample, this clonotype turned up a few times. The chain links TRBV7-2 to TRBJ1-5; no firm D call. This CDR3 has 14 residues. The germline V and J ends were trimmed by 7 bases and 7 bases, with 17 bases remaining between them. The germline V gene has CDR1 SGHTA and CDR2 FQGNSA. CDR3: CASTDLSGGQPQHF. The CDR3 coding sequence is TGTGCCAGCACGGACCTGAGTGGAGGGCAGCCCCAGCATTTT.

The chain couples TRBV10-3 to TRBJ2-3, with 10 bases identical to TRBD2. V shed 3 bases and J 8 bases; nucleotides not matched to a gene: 5. This CDR3 contains 14 residues. CDR1 and CDR2 from the germline V gene are ENHRY and SYGVKD. As DNA, the CDR3 is TGTGCCATCAGTGACGGGACTAGCGCGGGTACGCAGTATTTT. Translated, it gives CAISDGTSAGTQYF.

V is TRBV6-5 and J is TRBJ2-7; 16 nucleotides align to TRBD2. Germline CDR1 is MNHEY and CDR2 is SVGAGI. The CDR3 consists of 17 residues. V lost 4 bases and J lost 7; bases outside the gene matches: 10. The CDR3 nucleotides are TGTGCCAGCAGTTCGCGCGGGACTAGCGGGAGGGCTGTGGAGCAGTACTTC. Protein: CASSSRGTSGRAVEQYF.

This clonotype has a count of ten or more. The genes are TRBV3-1 and TRBJ2-1; 10 bases are shared with TRBD1. CDR3 length: 16 amino acids. V dropped 4 bases and J dropped 5; count of bases not matched to a gene: 8. Germline V gives CDR1 LGHDT, CDR2 YNNKEL (reference sequence). CDR3 protein: CASSLAGTGVHNEQFF. The CDR3 region has the DNA TGTGCCAGCAGCCTCGCCGGGACAGGGGTGCACAATGAGCAGTTCTTC.

This chain uses TRBV20-1 with TRBJ2-1; D not certain. The CDR3 is 14 amino acids. The ends were cut back, 3 bases at V and 4 bases at J, with 13 bases in the middle. CDR1 and CDR2 (germline): DFQATT, SNEGSKA (reference sequence). The CDR3 nucleotides are TGCAGTGCTAGTAGCATTTCCGGTTACAATGAGCAGTTCTTC. This codes for CSASSISGYNEQFF.

The chain combines TRBV11-2 with TRBJ2-1, with a possible D match to TRBD2 (5 bases). The CDR3 length is 15 residues. V dropped 4 bases and J dropped 0 bases, with 10 bases sitting between them. Germline-derived CDR1 and CDR2 are SGHAT and FQNNGV. The DNA for the CDR3 is TGTGCCAGCAGCTCACGGGGAAACTCCTACAATGAGCAGTTCTTC. Amino acid sequence: CASSSRGNSYNEQFF. Supplemented by reference TRBV11-2 and TRBJ2-1, the full variable domain reads EAGVAQSPRYKIIEKRQSVAFWCNPISGHATLYWYQQILGQGPKLLIQFQNNGVVDDSQLPKDRFSAERLKGVDSTLKIQPAKLEDSAVYLCASSSRGNSYNEQFFGPGTRLTVL.

The sample holds many counts of this clonotype. The chain recombines TRBV5-1 with TRBJ1-5; D is unclear. The V gene lost 0 bases and the J gene lost 6 bases, with 7 bases spanning the gap. Germline V gene sequence: CDR1 SGHRS, CDR2 YFSETQ. The CDR3 sequence is 13 residues long. CDR3 bases: TGCGCCAGCAGCTTGGTGGGTTCTCAGCCCCAGCATTTT. This sequence encodes CASSLVGSQPQHF.

This clonotype was seen ten or more times. The rearrangement joins TRBV19 to TRBJ2-4; no clear D. The CDR3 sequence is 13 residues long. The V gene's germline CDR1 is LNHDA and CDR2 SQIVND (reference sequence). V lost 3 bases to trimming and J lost 6 bases, with 9 bases between them. The CDR3 region is CASSITLGNIQYF. The CDR3, as DNA: TGTGCCAGTAGTATCACCTTAGGAAACATTCAGTACTTC.

This clonotype was seen many times. This chain links TRBV20-1 with TRBJ2-1; D is unclear. Germline-derived CDR1 and CDR2 are DFQATT and SNEGSKA (reference sequence). CDR3 length: 14 amino acids. V was cut by 1 base and J by 0 bases, with 7 bases left in between. The CDR3 DNA sequence: TGCAGTGCTAGAGGTGCGGTCTCCTACAATGAGCAGTTCTTC. Residues: CSARGAVSYNEQFF.

In its sample, this clonotype was seen many times. The V gene is TRBV4-2, the J gene TRBJ2-3; D possibly corresponds to TRBD1 (5 bases). The V end was cut by 1 base, the J end by 0 bases, with 11 bases between. The CDR3 sequence is 16 residues long. CDR1 is LGHNA, CDR2 YNFKEQ, per germline. The CDR3 nucleotides are TGTGCCAGCAGCCAAGGGAAGGGGCTGAGCACAGATACGCAGTATTTT. This translates into CASSQGKGLSTDTQYF.

The chain employs TRBV4-2 and TRBJ2-7; TRBD1 aligns across 10 bases. The CDR3 extends over 16 amino acids. The V and J ends lost 4 bases and 4 bases, in that order; junction bases with no gene match: 10. Germline values: CDR1 LGHNA, CDR2 YNFKEQ. CDR3 region: CASSRQTGGEGYEQYF. CDR3 DNA: TGTGCCAGCAGCCGACAGACAGGGGGCGAGGGTTACGAGCAGTACTTC.

This clonotype was counted between two and nine times. This chain connects TRBV7-9 to TRBJ1-3; tentatively, D is TRBD1 (5 bases). This CDR3 region has 15 residues. V was cut by 4 bases and J by 0 bases, with 10 bases left in between. CDR1 and CDR2 (germline): SEHNR, FQNEAQ (reference sequence). CDR3 amino acids: CASSSDTRSGNTIYF. In nucleotides, the CDR3 is TGTGCCAGCAGCTCGGACACCCGCTCTGGAAACACCATATATTTT. Filled out from reference TRBV7-9 and TRBJ1-3, the complete variable domain reads DTGVSQNPRHKITKRGQNVTFRCDPISEHNRLYWYRQTLGQGPEFLTYFQNEAQLEKSRLLSDRFSAERPKGSFSTLEIQRTEQGDSAMYLCASSSDTRSGNTIYFGEGSWLTVV.

J is TRBJ2-7 and V is TRBV5-1, with 10 bases fitting TRBD1. The junction had 6 bases not matched to a gene; V was cut back by 0 bases and J by 6 bases. CDR3 length: 15 amino acids. CDR1 is SGHRS, CDR2 YFSETQ, per germline. The CDR3 nucleotides read TGCGCCAGCAGCTTGGAGGGACAGGGGTATGGCGAGCAGTACTTC. This gives the protein CASSLEGQGYGEQYF.

There are a few counts of this clonotype. The J gene is TRBJ1-5, the V gene TRBV12-3 or TRBV12-4; D is uncertain. V shed 6 bases and J shed 2 bases, with 11 bases lying between them. This CDR3 is built from 14 residues. The CDR3 coding sequence is TGTGCCAGCAGCTCGCGGCAGGGCAATCAGCCCCAGCATTTT. It is translated as CASSSRQGNQPQHF.

Only a few counts were recorded for this clonotype. V gene TRBV5-1 combines with J gene TRBJ2-1, with unresolved D. Germline V gene lookup returns CDR1 SGHRS and CDR2 YFSETQ. The length of the CDR3 is 16 residues. V lost 0 bases and J 4 bases, leaving 14 bases between the germline ends. The CDR3 DNA follows: TGCGCCAGCAGCTTGGCCGGCCAGGTGGAGTACAATGAGCAGTTCTTC. Amino acids: CASSLAGQVEYNEQFF.

This clonotype appeared a few times. The CDR3 DNA is TGTGCCAGCAGTTGGGAAGCGGGGGAGCAGTATTTT. It translates to CASSWEAGEQYF. V is TRBV12-3 or TRBV12-4 and J is TRBJ2-3; 8 bases fit TRBD2. V gave up 4 bases and J gave up 11 bases; unmatched junction bases: 5. There are 12 residues in the CDR3.

The V gene is TRBV15, the J gene TRBJ1-4; D possibly corresponds to TRBD1 (6 bases). The germline V and J ends were trimmed by 5 bases and 6 bases, with 16 bases remaining between them. The CDR3 is made up of 15 amino acids. Germline CDR1 and CDR2: LNHNV and YYDKDF (reference sequence). The DNA for the CDR3 is TGTGCCACCAGCGGAGGGGGTACAGGGTATGAAAAACTGTTTTTT. Translation gives CATSGGGTGYEKLFF.

This clonotype occurred a few times. This chain links TRBV15 with TRBJ2-3, with D hard to call. Per germline, CDR1 LNHNV and CDR2 YYDKDF (reference sequence). The V end lost 3 bases, the J end lost 2 bases, and 3 bases lay between the germline ends. The CDR3 extends over 12 amino acids. CDR3 region: CATSSFTDTQYF. DNA of the CDR3: TGTGCCACCAGCAGTTTCACAGATACGCAGTATTTT.

This clonotype was seen more than once but under ten times. The CDR3 protein is CASSQEYLTDTQYF. The CDR3 DNA follows: TGCGCCAGCAGCCAAGAGTACCTCACAGATACGCAGTATTTT. The rearrangement links TRBV4-3 to TRBJ2-3; D not resolved. The V and J ends lost 0 bases and 2 bases respectively, with 6 bases between them. The CDR3 consists of 14 residues. Per the germline V gene, CDR1 is LGHNA and CDR2 is YSLEER.

The rearrangement uses TRBV5-1 and TRBJ2-1; TRBD2 aligns across 8 bases. The V and J ends lost 2 bases and 3 bases, in that order; junction bases with no gene match: 4. CDR1 and CDR2 from the germline V gene are SGHRS and YFSETQ. The CDR3 runs to 15 residues. The CDR3 loop reads CASSLLAENYNEQFF. The DNA for the CDR3 is TGCGCCAGCAGCTTACTAGCGGAGAACTACAATGAGCAGTTCTTC. The full variable domain, in which reference TRBV5-1 and TRBJ2-1 provide the parts outside the CDR3, is KAGVTQTPRYLIKTRGQQVTLSCSPISGHRSVSWYQQTPGQGLQFLFEYFSETQRNKGNFPGRFSGRQFSNSRSEMNVSTLELGDSALYLCASSLLAENYNEQFFGPGTRLTVL.

The V call is TRBV24-1, the J call TRBJ2-2, with D unresolved. The germline V and J ends were trimmed by 4 bases and 1 base, with 3 bases remaining between them. The CDR3 loop spans 13 amino acids. Per germline, CDR1 KGHDR and CDR2 SFDVKD. The CDR3 DNA sequence: TGTGCCACCAGTGACGAGAACACCGGGGAGCTGTTTTTT. Encoded protein: CATSDENTGELFF.

This clonotype has only a few counts. V usage is TRBV5-1 and J usage is TRBJ2-1; 11 nucleotides agree with TRBD2. The CDR3 has 16 amino acids. After removal of 2 bases from V and 6 bases from J, the junction contained 7 bases not matched to a gene. Germline V gene data show CDR1 as SGHRS and CDR2 as YFSETQ. CDR3 in DNA: TGCGCCAGCAGCTTCTCCCTAGCGGGAGGCGCCAATGAGCAGTTCTTC. This encodes CASSFSLAGGANEQFF. The full variable domain, completed using reference TRBV5-1 and TRBJ2-1, is KAGVTQTPRYLIKTRGQQVTLSCSPISGHRSVSWYQQTPGQGLQFLFEYFSETQRNKGNFPGRFSGRQFSNSRSEMNVSTLELGDSALYLCASSFSLAGGANEQFFGPGTRLTVL.

The chain uses TRBV29-1 and TRBJ1-1; TRBD1 aligns across 10 bases. The V gene's germline CDR1 is SQVTM and CDR2 ANQGSEA. V trimming: 8 bases; J trimming: 5 bases; junction bases outside the gene matches: 8. The CDR3 covers 13 residues. CDR3 coding DNA: TGCAGCAGTACCGGGACAGGGGTTACTGAAGCTTTCTTT. Encoded protein: CSSTGTGVTEAFF.

This clonotype was detected many times. The rearrangement joins TRBV27 to TRBJ2-2; 8 bases map to TRBD2. CDR3 length: 14 amino acids. With V trimmed by 5 bases and J by 7 bases, 6 bases remained unmatched. CDR1 MNHEY and CDR2 SMNVEV come from the germline V gene (reference sequence). CDR3 DNA sequence: TGTGCCAGCAGTGTTAGCGGGGATTACGGGGAGCTGTTTTTT. Protein: CASSVSGDYGELFF.

This clonotype was picked up a small number of times. The chain couples TRBV5-1 to TRBJ1-1; TRBD1 matches 9 bases. The CDR3 is made up of 14 amino acids. Germline V gene sequence: CDR1 SGHRS, CDR2 YFSETQ. Trimming at V came to 4 bases and at J to 5 bases, leaving 6 bases not matched to a gene. The CDR3 reads CASSGGTGTTEAFF. The CDR3 nucleotides read TGCGCCAGCAGCGGCGGGACAGGGACTACTGAAGCTTTCTTT.

This clonotype appeared many times. V and J are TRBV7-3 and TRBJ1-4, with 8 bases aligning to TRBD1. CDR3 length: 13 amino acids. The germline CDR1 and CDR2 sequences are SGHTA and FQGTGA. The V gene end was trimmed by 5 bases and the J gene end by 7 bases; junction bases not matched to a gene: 3. The chain's CDR3 is CASSRGQGEKLFF. The CDR3 coding sequence is TGTGCCAGCAGCAGAGGACAGGGTGAAAAACTGTTTTTT.